These 9 T cell receptor beta chains came from one sample sequenced in a study of vaccination effects on CD4 cells after COVID-19. ViraFEST expansion of antigen-specific CD4+ T cells with viral peptide pools preceded sequencing. With around ten days of culture completed, CD4+ T cells were isolated. Each person got two doses of an mRNA SARS-CoV-2 vaccine, BNT162b2 or mRNA-1273. No cognate antigen is known for these TCRs. Sequenced by immunoSEQ multiplex PCR; TCRdb stores in-frame clones only, minus some. The table includes around 26,000 clones, roughly two thirds detected once. This specimen consisted of CD4+ T cells from PBMCs cultured with SARS-CoV-2 spike peptides, obtained after COVID-19 vaccination. These TCRs come from a human donor who received a COVID-19 vaccine.

This rearrangement joins TRBV5-6 to TRBJ2-6; D unresolved. The CDR3 is made up of 14 amino acids. With 2 bases removed from V and 1 base from J, the gap between germline ends came to 4 bases. CDR1 is SGHDT and CDR2 is YYEEEE in the germline V gene. The CDR3, as DNA: TGTGCCAGCAGCTTCAGGTCTGGGGCCAACGTCCTGACTTTC. Protein product: CASSFRSGANVLTF.

The chain couples TRBV23-1 to TRBJ2-1; D ambiguous. TRBV23-1 is an ORF, and what it does is uncertain. V was trimmed by 2 bases and J by 0 bases, leaving 26 bases between them. This CDR3 is 21 amino acids long. CDR3 bases: TGCGCCAGCAGTCAAGCCCGTATCCCTCGGATACTACCGAGCTCCTACAATGAGCAGTTCTTC. Translation gives CASSQARIPRILPSSYNEQFF.

The J gene is TRBJ2-3, the V gene TRBV4-1, with 10 positions matching TRBD2. After removal of 0 bases from V and 0 bases from J, the junction contained 12 bases not matched to a gene. The CDR3 contains 20 residues. Germline lookup yields CDR1 MGHRA and CDR2 YSYEKL. The CDR3 here is CASSQESASGRVVSTDTQYF. As DNA, the CDR3 is TGCGCCAGCAGCCAAGAATCCGCTAGCGGGAGAGTAGTTAGCACAGATACGCAGTATTTT.

The V gene is TRBV18, the J gene TRBJ1-5, with D maybe TRBD1 (6 bases). The CDR3 spans 17 residues. Per germline, CDR1 KGHSH and CDR2 LQKENI. V dropped 6 bases and J dropped 1 base, with 19 bases sitting between them. The CDR3 spells CASSPGTRASSNQPQHF. The CDR3 DNA follows: TGTGCCAGCTCGCCCGGGACACGGGCTTCGAGCAATCAGCCCCAGCATTTT.

The chain is built from TRBV30 and TRBJ1-1; D is unresolved. The CDR3 covers 13 residues. Trimming removed 3 bases at V and 1 base at J, with 9 bases between. Germline-derived CDR1 and CDR2 are GTSNPN and SVGIG (reference sequence). Here the CDR3 DNA reads TGTGCCTGGAGCCGAGGAGGGAACACTGAAGCTTTCTTT. It codes for CAWSRGGNTEAFF.

The chain carries TRBV6-5 and TRBJ2-7; possibly TRBD1 for D (6 bases). V was shortened by 8 bases and J by 1 base, with 9 bases between the two germline ends. Germline lookup yields CDR1 MNHEY and CDR2 SVGAGI. The length of the CDR3 is 12 residues. CDR3 nucleotides: TGTGCCAGCCAAGGACAGTCCTACGAGCAGTACTTC. It codes for CASQGQSYEQYF.

The chain has TRBV6-4 and TRBJ1-4, with D perhaps matching TRBD1 (5 bases). Germline CDR1 MRHNA, CDR2 SNTAGT. The V end was cut by 2 bases, the J end by 8 bases, with 9 bases between. The length of the CDR3 is 13 residues. CDR3 bases: TGTGCCAGCAGTGACCAGGGTGGGGAAAAACTGTTTTTT. Protein sequence: CASSDQGGEKLFF.

This clone was seen more than once but under ten times. V and J are TRBV6-4 and TRBJ2-1; D is tentatively TRBD1 or TRBD2 (5 bases each). V lost 5 bases, J lost 8 bases, and 13 bases lay in between. The CDR3 sequence is 13 residues long. Germline V CDR1 and CDR2: MRHNA, SNTAGT. The CDR3 DNA reads as TGTGCCAGCAGTACGACGAGGGGAGATGAGCAGTTCTTC. This sequence encodes CASSTTRGDEQFF.

The chain employs TRBV12-3 or TRBV12-4 and TRBJ2-7; D not resolved. This CDR3 comprises 13 residues. With 5 bases removed from V and 2 bases from J, the gap between germline ends came to 10 bases. DNA of the CDR3: TGTGCCAGCAGTCAACGCGTGGCCTACGAGCAGTACTTC. Protein product: CASSQRVAYEQYF.